This T cell receptor (beta chain) was documented in a study of T-cell reconstitution after alpha-beta-depleted transplantation in children. This clonotype turned up a few times. Its antigen is not known. Using unique molecular identifiers, the investigators prepared the TCRbeta library. A single record per CDR3 protein comes from TCRdb applying MiXCR to the PCR reads. The sample yields approximately 110,000 distinct CDR3 sequences, roughly 23% seen once. The length of the CDR3 is 17 residues. Study-wide findings and caveats: In patients about two months after transplant, alpha-beta T cells reportedly arose from several hundred expanded graft clones.

The specimen comprised PBMCs, mostly from graft donor cells, sampled 180 days after TCRalphabeta/CD19-depleted stem cell transplant. This chain uses TRBV12-2 with TRBJ1-4. TRBV12-2 counts as a pseudogene. The sequence came from a male patient aged 2-10 years who had a stem cell transplant for chronic granulomatous disease, so the T cells may come from the graft donor. CDR3 amino acids: CASRLEVGFTTNEKLFF. Here the CDR3 DNA reads TGTGCAAGTCGCTTAGAGGTCGGGTTTACAACTAATGAAAAACTGTTTTTT.